This TCR beta chain was observed in a study of cytomegalovirus exposure and HLA in healthy donors. Repertoires were generated with immunoSEQ multiplex PCR, while TCRdb's copy carries only in-frame clones and drops some. The sample has fewer than 200,000 clones; approximately 90% are singletons. In the case of this clone: Its antigen is as yet unknown.

Regarding the study as a whole: Testing in vitro showed a few CMV-associated chains specific for CMV antigens.

Sequences were obtained from PBMCs. This clonotype was sampled from a woman aged 30 to 39 in good health and CMV-seronegative.

The CDR3 DNA sequence: TGTGCCAGCAACCAGCGGGGGGGCTTAGGGGAGCTGTTTTTT. Residues: CASNQRGGLGELFF. The rearrangement uses TRBV27 and TRBJ2-2, with 10 bases that match TRBD2. Germline loops: CDR1 MNHEY, CDR2 SMNVEV (reference sequence). V lost 7 bases and J lost 8; bases outside the gene matches: 7. This CDR3 is 14 amino acids long.